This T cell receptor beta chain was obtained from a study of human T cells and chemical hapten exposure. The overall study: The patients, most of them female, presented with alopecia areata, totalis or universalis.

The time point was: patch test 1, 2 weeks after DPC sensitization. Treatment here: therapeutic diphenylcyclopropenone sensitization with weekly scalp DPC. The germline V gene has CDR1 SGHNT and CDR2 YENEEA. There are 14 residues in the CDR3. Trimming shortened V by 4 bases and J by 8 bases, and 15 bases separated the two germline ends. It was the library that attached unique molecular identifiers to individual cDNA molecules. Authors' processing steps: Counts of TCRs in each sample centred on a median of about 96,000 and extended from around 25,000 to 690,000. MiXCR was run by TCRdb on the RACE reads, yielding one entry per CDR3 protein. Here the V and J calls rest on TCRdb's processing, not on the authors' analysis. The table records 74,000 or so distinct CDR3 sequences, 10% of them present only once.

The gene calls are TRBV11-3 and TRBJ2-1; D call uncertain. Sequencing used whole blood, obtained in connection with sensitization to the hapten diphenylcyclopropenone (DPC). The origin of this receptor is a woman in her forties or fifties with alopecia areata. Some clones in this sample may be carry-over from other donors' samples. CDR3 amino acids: CASSSRLTEDEQFF. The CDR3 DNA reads TGTGCCAGCAGCTCCCGGCTTACCGAGGATGAGCAGTTCTTC.